Presented here are 7 T cell receptor beta chains from one specimen sequenced in a study of blood T cell repertoires in COVID-19. Sequenced by immunoSEQ multiplex PCR; TCRdb stores in-frame clones only, minus some. The sample has about 140,000 clones, approximately 84% seen once. Sample: peripheral blood. Receptors originate from an elderly woman in a cohort sampled during active or convalescent COVID-19.

This clone appeared a single time. This sequence joins TRBV5-6 and TRBJ1-1; 8 bases are shared with TRBD1. CDR1 is SGHDT and CDR2 is YYEEEE in the germline V gene. V shed 0 bases, J shed 4 bases, and the junction held 8 bases outside the gene matches. The CDR3 consists of 16 residues. CDR3 sequence (DNA): TGTGCCAGCAGCTTGGGACAGGGGTTTGGGGGCACTGAAGCTTTCTTT. It is translated as CASSLGQGFGGTEAFF.

The V gene is TRBV7-9, the J gene TRBJ1-1, with TRBD1 matching over 7 bases. V lost 1 base to trimming and J lost 1 base; unmatched junction nucleotides: 0. This CDR3 has 14 residues. Germline V lookup: CDR1 SEHNR, CDR2 FQNEAQ (reference sequence). The CDR3 DNA reads as TGTGCCAGCAGCTTAGGGACAGGGAACACTGAAGCTTTCTTT. Residues: CASSLGTGNTEAFF.

The chain couples TRBV2 to TRBJ1-2, with D possibly matching TRBD1 (6 bases). The CDR3 is 14 residues long. The germline gives CDR1 SNHLY, CDR2 FYNNEI. V lost 5 bases, J lost 4 bases, and 14 bases lay in between. The chain's CDR3 is CASSQDRTLYGYTF. DNA of the CDR3: TGTGCCAGCAGTCAAGACAGGACCCTCTATGGCTACACCTTC. Combining the CDR3 with reference TRBV2 and TRBJ1-2 gives the whole variable domain EPEVTQTPSHQVTQMGQEVILRCVPISNHLYFYWYRQILGQKVEFLVSFYNNEISEKSEIFDDQFSVERPDGSNFTLKIRSTKLEDSAMYFCASSQDRTLYGYTFGSGTRLTVV.

The gene calls are TRBV18 and TRBJ2-6; 8 bases map to TRBD1. V trimming: 6 bases; J trimming: 2 bases; junction bases outside the gene matches: 3. CDR1 and CDR2 (germline): KGHSH, LQKENI. CDR3 length: 15 amino acids. In nucleotides, the CDR3 is TGTGCCAGCTCTTCGGACAGGGCTGGGGCCAACGTCCTGACTTTC. Protein product: CASSSDRAGANVLTF.

The genes are TRBV10-3 and TRBJ2-5; TRBD2 matches 9 bases. V was clipped by 2 bases and J by 3 bases; unmatched bases: 1. The length of the CDR3 is 14 residues. The germline gives CDR1 ENHRY, CDR2 SYGVKD. As DNA, the CDR3 is TGTGCCATCAGTGAGGGCGGGGGGGAAGAGACCCAGTACTTC. This gives the protein CAISEGGGEETQYF.

V is TRBV7-2 and J is TRBJ1-6; D unresolved. This CDR3 comprises 14 residues. Germline values: CDR1 SGHTA, CDR2 FQGNSA. V was trimmed by 6 bases and J by 7 bases, leaving 13 bases between them. DNA of the CDR3: TGTGCCAGCAGACCCCCCAACACGAATTCACCCCTCCACTTT. Translated: CASRPPNTNSPLHF.

The chain has TRBV6-5 and TRBJ1-2; TRBD1 is a possible D gene (6 bases). Germline lookup yields CDR1 MNHEY and CDR2 SVGAGI. The V end lost 6 bases, the J end lost 6 bases, and 14 bases lay between the germline ends. This CDR3 comprises 13 residues. The CDR3 loop is CASSRGQWDGYTF. The CDR3 coding sequence is TGTGCCAGCAGCCGCGGACAGTGGGATGGCTACACCTTC.